The rows below give T cell receptor beta chains drawn from one sample of a study of blood T cells in healthy people across ages. From the 5' RACE reads, TCRdb called clonotypes with MiXCR, one entry per CDR3 protein. The sample has approximately 1,700,000 distinct CDR3 sequences, more than 35% seen once. Source material: blood. These receptors were obtained from a human donor in good health. CDR3s include the opening cysteine and the closing phenylalanine or tryptophan. Fields, in order: J gene, V gene, D gene, clone size, CDR3 protein, CDR3 DNA. The D gene is left open where the match is weak. Expanded clones are given a class, and other clones once, few, many or no size at all.

j_gene: TRBJ1-2; v_gene: TRBV7-2; d_gene: NA; abundance: many; CDR3aa: CASSIQGYGYTF; CDR3nt: TGTGCCAGCAGCATTCAGGGCTATGGCTACACCTTC
j_gene: TRBJ2-3; v_gene: TRBV7-2; d_gene: TRBD2; abundance: NA; CDR3aa: CASSPGGLAGTDTQYF; CDR3nt: TGTGCCAGCAGCCCCGGCGGGCTAGCGGGTACAGATACGCAGTATTTT
j_gene: TRBJ1-1; v_gene: TRBV7-9; d_gene: TRBD1; abundance: few; CDR3aa: CAHDRGGTEAFF; CDR3nt: TGTGCCCACGACAGGGGGGGAACTGAAGCTTTCTTT
j_gene: TRBJ2-7; v_gene: TRBV7-9; d_gene: TRBD2; abundance: few; CDR3aa: CASSLDGPGGYYEQYF; CDR3nt: TGTGCCAGCAGCTTAGACGGGCCGGGGGGTTACTACGAGCAGTACTTC
j_gene: TRBJ2-3; v_gene: TRBV29-1; d_gene: NA; abundance: once; CDR3aa: CSVTKTGSHTDTQYF; CDR3nt: TGCAGCGTTACTAAAACAGGGTCCCACACAGATACGCAGTATTTT
j_gene: TRBJ2-3; v_gene: TRBV7-2; d_gene: TRBD2; abundance: NA; CDR3aa: CASSLELAGAEGDTQYF; CDR3nt: TGTGCCAGCAGCTTAGAACTAGCGGGGGCGGAGGGAGATACGCAGTATTTT
j_gene: TRBJ1-5; v_gene: TRBV20-1; d_gene: TRBD1; abundance: NA; CDR3aa: CSASPGGAGSNQPQHF; CDR3nt: TGCAGTGCTAGTCCAGGGGGCGCAGGTAGCAATCAGCCCCAGCATTTT
j_gene: TRBJ2-4; v_gene: TRBV7-2; d_gene: NA; abundance: NA; CDR3aa: CASSLEWTVGAQNIQYF; CDR3nt: TGTGCCAGCAGCTTAGAATGGACAGTAGGAGCTCAAAACATTCAGTACTTC
j_gene: TRBJ2-1; v_gene: TRBV20-1; d_gene: NA; abundance: few; CDR3aa: CSARYRDTLLYNEQFF; CDR3nt: TGCAGTGCTCGGTACCGGGACACTCTTCTCTACAATGAGCAGTTCTTC
j_gene: TRBJ1-5; v_gene: TRBV7-9; d_gene: TRBD1; abundance: NA; CDR3aa: CASSTDRSKQPQHF; CDR3nt: TGTGCCAGCAGCACGGACAGGTCGAAGCAGCCCCAGCATTTT
j_gene: TRBJ2-2; v_gene: TRBV4-3; d_gene: NA; abundance: NA; CDR3aa: CASSPYRDTGELFF; CDR3nt: TGCGCCAGCAGCCCATACCGGGACACCGGGGAGCTGTTTTTT
j_gene: TRBJ1-4; v_gene: TRBV7-8; d_gene: TRBD1; abundance: NA; CDR3aa: CASSAQGLGEKLFF; CDR3nt: TGTGCCAGCAGCGCACAGGGGTTGGGGGAAAAACTGTTTTTT
j_gene: TRBJ1-1; v_gene: TRBV29-1; d_gene: TRBD1; abundance: NA; CDR3aa: CSVLQQGTWNTEAFF; CDR3nt: TGCAGCGTCCTCCAACAGGGGACGTGGAACACTGAAGCTTTCTTT